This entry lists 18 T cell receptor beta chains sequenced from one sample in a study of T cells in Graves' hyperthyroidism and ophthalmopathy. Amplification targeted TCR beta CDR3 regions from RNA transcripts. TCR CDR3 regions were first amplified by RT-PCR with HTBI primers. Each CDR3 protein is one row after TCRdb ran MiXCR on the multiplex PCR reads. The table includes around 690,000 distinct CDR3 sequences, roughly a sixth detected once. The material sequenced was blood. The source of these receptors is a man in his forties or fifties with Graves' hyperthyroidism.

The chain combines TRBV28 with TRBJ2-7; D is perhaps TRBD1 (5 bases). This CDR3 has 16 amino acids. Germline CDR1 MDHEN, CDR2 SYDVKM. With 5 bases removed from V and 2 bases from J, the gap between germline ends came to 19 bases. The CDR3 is CASSLLGAARPYEQYF. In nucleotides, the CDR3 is TGTGCCAGCAGTCTCTTAGGGGCGGCGAGACCCTACGAGCAGTACTTC.

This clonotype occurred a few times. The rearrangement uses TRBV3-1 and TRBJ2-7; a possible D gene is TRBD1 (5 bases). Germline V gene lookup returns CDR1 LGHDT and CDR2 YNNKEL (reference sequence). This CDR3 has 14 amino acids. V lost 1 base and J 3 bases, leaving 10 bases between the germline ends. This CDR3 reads CASSQGLGLYEQYF. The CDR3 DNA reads TGTGCCAGCAGCCAAGGACTGGGGCTCTACGAGCAGTACTTC.

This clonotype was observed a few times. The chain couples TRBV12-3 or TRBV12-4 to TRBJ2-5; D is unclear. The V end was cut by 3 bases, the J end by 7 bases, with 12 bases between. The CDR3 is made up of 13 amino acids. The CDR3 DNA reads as TGTGCCAGCAGTTTGGTTCTTAGGGTGACCCAGTACTTC. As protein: CASSLVLRVTQYF.

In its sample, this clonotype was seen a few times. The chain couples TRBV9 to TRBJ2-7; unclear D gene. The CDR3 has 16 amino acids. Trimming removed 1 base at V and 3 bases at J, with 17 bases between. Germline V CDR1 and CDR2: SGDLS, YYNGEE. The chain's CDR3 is CASSVFSEVGYYEQYF. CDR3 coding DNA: TGTGCCAGCAGCGTATTTTCCGAGGTTGGCTACTACGAGCAGTACTTC.

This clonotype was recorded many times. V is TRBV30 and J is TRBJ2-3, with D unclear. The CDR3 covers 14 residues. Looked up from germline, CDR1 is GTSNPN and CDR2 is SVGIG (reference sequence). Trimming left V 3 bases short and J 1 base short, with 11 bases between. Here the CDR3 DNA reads TGTGCCTGGAGGCCCGATTATCGCACAGATACGCAGTATTTT. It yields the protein CAWRPDYRTDTQYF. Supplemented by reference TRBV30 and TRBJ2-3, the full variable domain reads SQTIHQWPATLVQPVGSPLSLECTVEGTSNPNLYWYRQAAGRGLQLLFYSVGIGQISSEVPQNLSASRPQDRQFILSSKKLLLSDSGFYLCAWRPDYRTDTQYFGPGTRLTVL.

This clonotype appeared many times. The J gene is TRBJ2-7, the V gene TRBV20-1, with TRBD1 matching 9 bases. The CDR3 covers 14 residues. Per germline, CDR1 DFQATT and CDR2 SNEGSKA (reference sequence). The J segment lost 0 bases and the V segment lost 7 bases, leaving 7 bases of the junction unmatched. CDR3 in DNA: TGCAGTGTTAACCGGGACAGGGTCTCCTACGAGCAGTACTTC. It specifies CSVNRDRVSYEQYF.

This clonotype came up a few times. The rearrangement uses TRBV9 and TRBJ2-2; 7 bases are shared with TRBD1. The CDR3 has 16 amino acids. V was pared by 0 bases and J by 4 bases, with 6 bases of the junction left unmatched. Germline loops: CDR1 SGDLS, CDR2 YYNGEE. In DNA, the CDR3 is TGTGCCAGCAGCGTAGGACAGGGTATCGGCACCGGGGAGCTGTTTTTT. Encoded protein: CASSVGQGIGTGELFF.

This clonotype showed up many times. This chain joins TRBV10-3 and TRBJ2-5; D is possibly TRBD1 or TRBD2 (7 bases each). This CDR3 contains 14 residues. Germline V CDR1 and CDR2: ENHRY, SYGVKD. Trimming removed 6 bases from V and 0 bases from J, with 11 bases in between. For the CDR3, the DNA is TGTGCCATCAGACAGGGGAGGGACCAAGAGACCCAGTACTTC. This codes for CAIRQGRDQETQYF.

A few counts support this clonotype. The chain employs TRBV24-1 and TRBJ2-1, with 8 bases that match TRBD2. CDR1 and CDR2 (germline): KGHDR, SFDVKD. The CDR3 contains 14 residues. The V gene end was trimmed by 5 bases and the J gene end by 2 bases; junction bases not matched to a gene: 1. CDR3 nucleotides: TGTGCCACCAGTGGAGCGGGAGCCTACAATGAGCAGTTCTTC. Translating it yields CATSGAGAYNEQFF.

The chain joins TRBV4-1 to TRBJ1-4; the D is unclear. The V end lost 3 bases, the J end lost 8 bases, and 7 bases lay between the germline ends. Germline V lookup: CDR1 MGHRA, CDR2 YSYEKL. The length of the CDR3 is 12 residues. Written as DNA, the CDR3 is TGCGCCAGCAGCCAGATAGGAGAAAAACTGTTTTTT. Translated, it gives CASSQIGEKLFF.

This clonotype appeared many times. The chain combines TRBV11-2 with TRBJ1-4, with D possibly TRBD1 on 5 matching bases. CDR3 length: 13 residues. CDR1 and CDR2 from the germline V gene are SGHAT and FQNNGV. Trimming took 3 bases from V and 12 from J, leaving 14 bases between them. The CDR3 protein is CASSLGVLGELFF. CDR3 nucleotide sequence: TGTGCCAGCAGCTTGGGGGTATTGGGGGAACTGTTTTTT.

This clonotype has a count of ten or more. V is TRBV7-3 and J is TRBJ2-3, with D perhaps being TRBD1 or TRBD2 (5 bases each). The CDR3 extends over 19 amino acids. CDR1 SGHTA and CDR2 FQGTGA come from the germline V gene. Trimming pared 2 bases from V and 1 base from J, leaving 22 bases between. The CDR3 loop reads CASSLYSRMSGPRTDTQYF. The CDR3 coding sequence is TGTGCCAGCAGCTTATACTCGCGGATGTCGGGACCACGCACAGATACGCAGTATTTT.

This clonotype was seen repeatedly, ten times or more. CDR3 amino acids: CASSLGGTGAMNEQFF. The CDR3 DNA is TGTGCCAGCAGCTTGGGTGGGACAGGGGCTATGAATGAGCAGTTCTTC. The chain links TRBV11-2 to TRBJ2-1; 10 positions agree with TRBD1. Germline-derived CDR1 and CDR2 are SGHAT and FQNNGV. The CDR3 spans 16 residues. V lost 3 bases and J lost 7; bases outside the gene matches: 9. The whole variable domain, filled in from reference TRBV11-2 and TRBJ2-1, reads EAGVAQSPRYKIIEKRQSVAFWCNPISGHATLYWYQQILGQGPKLLIQFQNNGVVDDSQLPKDRFSAERLKGVDSTLKIQPAKLEDSAVYLCASSLGGTGAMNEQFFGPGTRLTVL.

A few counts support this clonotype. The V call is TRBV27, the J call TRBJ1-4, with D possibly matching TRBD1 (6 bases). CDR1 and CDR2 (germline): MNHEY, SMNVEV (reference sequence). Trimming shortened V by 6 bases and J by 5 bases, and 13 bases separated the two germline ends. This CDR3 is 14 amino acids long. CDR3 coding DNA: TGTGCCAGCAGCGCCACCGGGACAAATGAAAAACTGTTTTTT. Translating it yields CASSATGTNEKLFF.

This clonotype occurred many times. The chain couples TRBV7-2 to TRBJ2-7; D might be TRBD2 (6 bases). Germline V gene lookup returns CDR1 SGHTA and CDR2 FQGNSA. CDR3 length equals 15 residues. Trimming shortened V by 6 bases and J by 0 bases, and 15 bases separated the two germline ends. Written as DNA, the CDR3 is TGTGCCAGCAGTAGCATTGCCGGGAGCTCCTACGAGCAGTACTTC. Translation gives CASSSIAGSSYEQYF.

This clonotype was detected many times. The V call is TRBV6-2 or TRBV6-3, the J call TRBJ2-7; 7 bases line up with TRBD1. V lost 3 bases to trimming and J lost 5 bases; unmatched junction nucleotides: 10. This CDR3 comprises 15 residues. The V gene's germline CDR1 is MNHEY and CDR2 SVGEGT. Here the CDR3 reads CASSYPTGVAHEQYF. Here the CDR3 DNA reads TGTGCCAGCAGTTATCCAACAGGGGTGGCCCACGAGCAGTACTTC.

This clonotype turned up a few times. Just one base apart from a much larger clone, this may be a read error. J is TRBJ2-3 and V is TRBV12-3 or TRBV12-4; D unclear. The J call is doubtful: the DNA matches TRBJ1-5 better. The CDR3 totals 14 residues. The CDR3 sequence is CASYLREGHDTQHF. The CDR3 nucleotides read TGTGCCAGCTACTTAAGGGAGGGCCATGATACGCAGCATTTT.

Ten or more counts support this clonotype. The CDR3 spells CASSMAGGNQPQHF. Written as DNA, the CDR3 is TGTGCCAGTAGTATGGCAGGGGGCAATCAGCCCCAGCATTTT. The chain recombines TRBV19 with TRBJ1-5; TRBD1 might be the D (6 bases). This CDR3 has 14 residues. The germline V and J ends were trimmed by 3 bases and 2 bases, with 8 bases remaining between them. Germline CDR1 LNHDA, CDR2 SQIVND (reference sequence).